These 26 T cell receptor beta chains were all obtained from the same sample, sequenced in a study of cytomegalovirus exposure and HLA in healthy donors. PCR employed 60 Vbeta and 13 Jbeta primers. Assay used: immunoSEQ multiplex PCR; TCRdb lists only in-frame clones, some missing. Of roughly 150,000 clones in the sample, around three fifths are singletons; the top ten hold over 2.5%. The sequenced sample consisted of PBMCs. These receptors all come from a woman aged 25 to 45 in good health and CMV-seropositive.

The chain uses TRBV5-4 and TRBJ2-5; 9 bases line up with TRBD1. J lost 3 bases, V lost 7 bases, and 7 bases had no gene match. Germline lookup yields CDR1 SGHNT and CDR2 YYREEE (reference sequence). The CDR3 runs to 14 residues. In DNA form, the CDR3 reads TGTGCCAGCTCAAATGACAGGGGGGAAGAGACCCAGTACTTC. Translating gives CASSNDRGEETQYF.

This chain connects TRBV19 to TRBJ1-5, with 9 bases matching TRBD1. Germline values: CDR1 LNHDA, CDR2 SQIVND (reference sequence). The length of the CDR3 is 14 residues. With V trimmed by 8 bases and J by 7 bases, 9 bases remained unmatched. The CDR3 here is CASLGGTGQQPQHF. The CDR3 nucleotides are TGTGCCAGTCTGGGTGGGACAGGGCAGCAGCCCCAGCATTTT.

The chain has TRBV28 and TRBJ1-1; the D gene is possibly TRBD1 (6 bases). The germline V gene encodes CDR1 MDHEN and CDR2 SYDVKM. This CDR3 is 12 amino acids long. Trimming stripped 6 bases from V and 5 bases from J, with 10 bases between. CDR3 region: CASRDTGTEAFF. Written as DNA, the CDR3 is TGTGCCAGCAGAGACACAGGGACTGAAGCTTTCTTT.

The V gene is TRBV5-6, the J gene TRBJ2-1, with unresolved D. This CDR3 contains 12 residues. Trimming left V 2 bases short and J 6 bases short, with 6 bases between. CDR1 and CDR2 (germline): SGHDT, YYEEEE. The CDR3 DNA reads as TGTGCCAGCAGCTTTGGCCTCAATGAGCAGTTCTTC. Translated, it gives CASSFGLNEQFF. Supplemented by reference TRBV5-6 and TRBJ2-1, the full variable domain reads DAGVTQSPTHLIKTRGQQVTLRCSPKSGHDTVSWYQQALGQGPQFIFQYYEEEERQRGNFPDRFSGHQFPNYSSELNVNALLLGDSALYLCASSFGLNEQFFGPGTRLTVL.

The table lists this clone with a count of one. The J gene is TRBJ1-5, the V gene TRBV30; unclear D gene. The CDR3 extends over 14 amino acids. CDR1 is GTSNPN and CDR2 is SVGIG in the germline V gene (reference sequence). V was shortened by 0 bases and J by 2 bases, with 8 bases between the two germline ends. CDR3 nucleotide sequence: TGTGCCTGGAGTGTAGAAGAGGGCAATCAGCCCCAGCATTTT. Amino acids: CAWSVEEGNQPQHF.

The rearrangement uses TRBV19 and TRBJ1-5; no reliable D call. This CDR3 is built from 12 residues. V dropped 3 bases and J dropped 7 bases, with 7 bases sitting between them. The germline V gene has CDR1 LNHDA and CDR2 SQIVND (reference sequence). CDR3 sequence: CASSIREQPQHF. The DNA of the CDR3 is TGTGCCAGTAGTATCCGAGAACAGCCCCAGCATTTT.

This chain uses TRBV29-1 with TRBJ2-2; no definite D call. The J call is in doubt because the DNA end fits TRBJ1-3 better. The CDR3 consists of 12 residues. Germline-derived CDR1 and CDR2 are SQVTM and ANQGSEA. The CDR3 region is CSVAVSGNTIYF. For the CDR3, the DNA is TGCAGCGTTGCGGTCTCGGGAAACACCATATATTTT.

J is TRBJ2-3 and V is TRBV5-1; weak D call: TRBD2 (6 bases). CDR3 length equals 14 residues. The V gene's germline CDR1 is SGHRS and CDR2 YFSETQ. The V gene lost 5 bases and the J gene lost 3 bases, with 13 bases spanning the gap. CDR3: CASRLGDSTDTQYF. DNA of the CDR3: TGCGCCAGCAGACTCGGGGACTCTACAGATACGCAGTATTTT.

This clone was seen only a few times. The J gene is TRBJ1-1, the V gene TRBV5-6; no clear D gene. This CDR3 comprises 11 residues. Trimming pared 3 bases from V and 12 bases from J, leaving 12 bases between. Germline V gene sequence: CDR1 SGHDT, CDR2 YYEEEE. CDR3 sequence (DNA): TGTGCCAGCAGCTATGGAGCGCTCACTTTCTTT. Translation gives CASSYGALTFF.

The chain carries TRBV11-3 and TRBJ1-1; D gene unclear. This CDR3 comprises 13 residues. The V end lost 2 bases, the J end lost 5 bases, and 9 bases lay between the germline ends. CDR1 and CDR2 (germline): SGHNT, YENEEA. CDR3 DNA: TGTGCCAGCAGCTTAACGGTGATAACTGAAGCTTTCTTT. Protein product: CASSLTVITEAFF.

The V call is TRBV29-1, the J call TRBJ2-1, with 13 bases lining up with TRBD2. Per the germline V gene, CDR1 is SQVTM and CDR2 is ANQGSEA. This CDR3 region has 14 residues. V dropped 6 bases and J dropped 8; count of bases not matched to a gene: 7. As DNA, the CDR3 is TGCAGCGTCCAAACTAGCGGGAGGGCCTATGAGCAGTTCTTC. Translating it yields CSVQTSGRAYEQFF.

The V call is TRBV7-2, the J call TRBJ2-7, with 7 bases lining up with TRBD2. There are 14 residues in the CDR3. Germline trimming cut 3 bases from V and 4 bases from J; bases unmatched to any gene: 6. Per the germline V gene, CDR1 is SGHTA and CDR2 is FQGNSA. Here the CDR3 reads CASSFAGVVYEQYF. In DNA form, the CDR3 reads TGTGCCAGCAGCTTTGCGGGAGTAGTGTACGAGCAGTACTTC.

This CDR3 reads CASSYSISTFADEQYF. Here the CDR3 DNA reads TGTGCCAGCAGTTACTCGATCAGTACGTTTGCTGACGAGCAGTACTTC. V and J are TRBV6-6 and TRBJ2-7; D call uncertain. CDR1 and CDR2 (germline): MNHNY, SVGAGI (reference sequence). Trimming cost V 0 bases and J 5 bases, with 17 bases left between them. The CDR3 runs to 16 residues.

This clone was seen a few times. The rearrangement joins TRBV5-6 to TRBJ1-1; the D gene is possibly TRBD1 (6 bases). Germline V gene data show CDR1 as SGHDT and CDR2 as YYEEEE. Trimming removed 3 bases from V and 4 bases from J, with 19 bases in between. The CDR3 is 16 residues long. For the CDR3, the DNA is TGTGCCAGCAGCTCGGTAACAGGGAATTGGGTCACTGAAGCTTTCTTT. It is translated as CASSSVTGNWVTEAFF. The full variable domain, completed using reference TRBV5-6 and TRBJ1-1, is DAGVTQSPTHLIKTRGQQVTLRCSPKSGHDTVSWYQQALGQGPQFIFQYYEEEERQRGNFPDRFSGHQFPNYSSELNVNALLLGDSALYLCASSSVTGNWVTEAFFGQGTRLTVV.

As concerns this clone: The sample carries other DNA sequences with the same CDR3. The chain is built from TRBV10-2 and TRBJ2-2; TRBD1 is a possible D gene (5 bases). Deletions cut 8 bases from V and 4 bases from J, with 14 bases between. The germline V gene encodes CDR1 WSHSY and CDR2 SAAADI. This CDR3 contains 14 residues. The CDR3 region is CASLRTPTTGELFF. CDR3 coding DNA: TGCGCCAGCCTTCGGACACCCACCACCGGGGAGCTGTTTTTT.

The table lists this clone with a few counts. The chain has TRBV28 and TRBJ2-7, with D possibly matching TRBD1 (5 bases). The CDR3 length is 15 residues. Trimming removed 6 bases at V and 2 bases at J, with 17 bases between. Germline CDR1 and CDR2: MDHEN and SYDVKM. In nucleotides, the CDR3 is TGTGCCAGCAGGCATGAGACAGATGAAACCTACGAGCAGTACTTC. This encodes CASRHETDETYEQYF.

This clone was counted only a few times. The rearrangement joins TRBV27 to TRBJ2-7; possibly TRBD1 for D (8 bases). Per germline, CDR1 MNHEY and CDR2 SMNVEV (reference sequence). The CDR3 length is 15 residues. The V and J ends lost 4 bases and 2 bases respectively, with 15 bases between them. CDR3 DNA: TGTGCCAGCAGTTGGACAGGGAGGGATACCTACGAGCAGTACTTC. Residues: CASSWTGRDTYEQYF.

The chain is built from TRBV18 and TRBJ2-1, with TRBD1 as a possible D gene (6 bases). The CDR3 has 10 amino acids. The germline V gene has CDR1 KGHSH and CDR2 LQKENI. V shed 8 bases and J shed 9 bases, with 8 bases lying between them. The CDR3 DNA sequence: TGTGCCAGCCGGGACATTGAGCAGTTCTTC. Translated, it gives CASRDIEQFF.

The rearrangement joins TRBV6-6 to TRBJ2-3, with 8 bases fitting TRBD2. Per the germline V gene, CDR1 is MNHNY and CDR2 is SVGAGI (reference sequence). Losses at the gene ends were 5 bases for V and 3 bases for J; bases not matched to a gene: 7. This CDR3 is built from 15 residues. The CDR3 DNA reads as TGTGCCAGCAGTGGACTCCGGGGGGGGACAGATACGCAGTATTTT. This codes for CASSGLRGGTDTQYF.

This clone was seen only once. This rearrangement joins TRBV2 to TRBJ1-3; D is unresolved. Deletions cut 5 bases from V and 0 bases from J, with 11 bases between. The CDR3 length is 15 residues. Germline values: CDR1 SNHLY, CDR2 FYNNEI. CDR3 residues: CASSKTVYSGNTIYF. CDR3 DNA sequence: TGTGCCAGCAGTAAAACGGTCTACTCTGGAAACACCATATATTTT.

This rearrangement joins TRBV27 to TRBJ2-3; 7 nucleotides align to TRBD2. The CDR3 is 16 residues long. Germline CDR1 and CDR2: MNHEY and SMNVEV (reference sequence). J was trimmed by 2 bases and V by 6 bases; bases with no gene match: 11. DNA of the CDR3: TGTGCCAGCAGCCTGGCCTCCGGGGGGTACACAGATACGCAGTATTTT. Translation gives CASSLASGGYTDTQYF.

The V gene is TRBV30, the J gene TRBJ1-2, with D uncertain. This CDR3 is built from 11 residues. Deletions cut 0 bases from V and 8 bases from J, with 7 bases between. Germline V gives CDR1 GTSNPN, CDR2 SVGIG (reference sequence). The CDR3 nucleotides are TGTGCCTGGAGTGTGGCCACGGGCTACACCTTC. Protein product: CAWSVATGYTF.

This clone was counted between two and nine times. The chain recombines TRBV19 with TRBJ1-2; D uncertain. V was clipped by 1 base and J by 1 base, with 4 bases between them. CDR1 and CDR2 (germline): LNHDA, SQIVND (reference sequence). CDR3 length: 13 amino acids. The CDR3 sequence: CASSIVINYGYTF. DNA of the CDR3: TGTGCCAGTAGTATAGTCATTAACTATGGCTACACCTTC.

The rearrangement joins TRBV5-8 to TRBJ2-5, with TRBD1 matching over 12 bases. Looked up from germline, CDR1 is SGHTS and CDR2 is YDEGEE. J was trimmed by 4 bases and V by 4 bases; bases with no gene match: 5. The CDR3 runs to 15 residues. The CDR3 DNA reads TGTGCCAGCAGCGAAGGGGACAGGGGGCGAGAGACCCAGTACTTC. Residues: CASSEGDRGRETQYF.

The table lists this clone with a count of one. V gene TRBV7-9 combines with J gene TRBJ1-5; D gene ambiguous. The V gene's germline CDR1 is SEHNR and CDR2 FQNEAQ (reference sequence). Trimming took 8 bases from V and 0 from J, leaving 14 bases between them. The CDR3 sequence is 15 residues long. The CDR3 region is CASARDADSNQPQHF. DNA for the CDR3: TGTGCCAGCGCCCGCGATGCGGATAGCAATCAGCCCCAGCATTTT.

This sequence joins TRBV6-5 and TRBJ1-1; the D gene is possibly TRBD1 (5 bases). Trimming shortened V by 5 bases and J by 8 bases, and 18 bases separated the two germline ends. Germline-derived CDR1 and CDR2 are MNHEY and SVGAGI. The CDR3 length is 14 residues. The CDR3 sequence is CASSRQFSRPEAFF. CDR3 DNA sequence: TGTGCCAGCAGTCGACAGTTCTCAAGGCCCGAAGCTTTCTTT.